The rows below give T cell receptor beta chains drawn from one sample of a study of blood T cells in healthy people across ages. TCRdb re-analysed the 5' RACE reads in MiXCR, keeping a single row per CDR3 protein. The table has 1.5 million to 2 million distinct CDR3 sequences, about 28% seen once. The specimen sequenced was blood. These receptors all come from a woman in her 30s in good health. Each CDR3 is given with its conserved first and last residue. The D gene is left open where the match is weak. Some rows mark clone size as missing; the rest say once, few, many or name a class of expanded clone.

cdr3_aa cdr3_nt v_call clone_size d_call j_call
CATSEGSFGETQYF TGTGCCACCAGCGAAGGTAGCTTTGGCGAGACCCAGTACTTC TRBV15 many NA TRBJ2-5
CASSLRQRTDTQYF TGCGCCAGCAGCTTGCGGCAGCGCACAGATACGCAGTATTTT TRBV5-1 NA NA TRBJ2-3
CASSTDRSEPKNIQYF TGTGCCAGCAGTACCGACAGAAGTGAGCCCAAAAACATTCAGTACTTC TRBV6-6 many NA TRBJ2-4
CSARDLTGADTIYF TGCAGTGCTAGAGATCTGACAGGGGCGGACACCATATATTTT TRBV20-1 NA TRBD1 TRBJ1-3
CSVDRPGLVDNEQYF TGCAGCGTTGACAGACCCGGACTGGTTGACAATGAGCAGTACTTC TRBV29-1 NA NA TRBJ2-5
CASRATGPSTDTQYF TGTGCCAGCAGAGCTACAGGGCCGAGCACAGATACGCAGTATTTT TRBV6-5 many NA TRBJ2-3
CASSPPADRDEQFF TGTGCCAGCTCACCACCGGCAGATCGGGATGAGCAGTTCTTC TRBV18 NA NA TRBJ2-1
CASREGMWGEKLFF TGTGCCAGCAGGGAGGGGATGTGGGGTGAAAAACTGTTTTTT TRBV12-3/TRBV12-4 NA NA TRBJ1-4
CATSRDLEGEQFF TGTGCCACCAGCAGAGATCTTGAAGGTGAGCAGTTCTTC TRBV15 NA NA TRBJ2-1
CASSFLPSGNSDTQYF TGTGCCAGCAGTTTCCTCCCTAGCGGGAATTCAGATACGCAGTATTTT TRBV27 few TRBD2 TRBJ2-3
CASTALNSYGQYF TGTGCCAGCACGGCGTTGAACTCCTACGGGCAGTACTTC TRBV3-1 once NA TRBJ2-7
CASSLSWGEAYEQYF TGCGCCAGCAGCTTGTCGTGGGGGGAAGCCTACGAGCAGTACTTC TRBV5-1 few NA TRBJ2-7
CASSYTDASDTQYF TGTGCCAGCAGTTACACGGACGCCTCGGATACGCAGTATTTT TRBV6-6 NA NA TRBJ2-3
CASSQAGVVDGYTF TGTGCCAGCAGCCAAGCAGGGGTCGTGGATGGCTACACCTTC TRBV3-1 NA NA TRBJ1-2
CVSSLAGGYNEQFF TGTGTCAGCTCTTTAGCGGGAGGGTACAATGAGCAGTTCTTC TRBV6-5 NA TRBD2 TRBJ2-1
CSAVGFSTDTQYF TGCAGTGCCGTTGGTTTTAGCACAGATACGCAGTATTTT TRBV20-1 NA NA TRBJ2-3
CASSPYLRNTIYF TGTGCCAGCAGTCCGTACCTGCGGAACACCATATATTTT TRBV27 few NA TRBJ1-3
CASTLLGWGSDEQFF TGTGCCAGCACCCTACTAGGTTGGGGATCGGATGAGCAGTTCTTC TRBV12-3/TRBV12-4 NA NA TRBJ2-1
CASRSGTRETQFF TGTGCCAGCAGATCCGGGACTAGAGAGACCCAGTTCTTC TRBV3-1 once TRBD2 TRBJ2-1
CASSPKDRGEAFF TGTGCCAGCTCACCTAAAGACAGGGGCGAAGCTTTCTTT TRBV18 NA TRBD1 TRBJ1-1
CASSLALSFNKQFF TGCGCCAGCAGCTTGGCCCTGAGTTTCAATAAGCAGTTCTTC TRBV5-1 few NA TRBJ2-1
CASSSNGGSTDTQYF TGTGCCAGCAGCTCAAACGGGGGGTCCACAGATACGCAGTATTTT TRBV2 NA TRBD2 TRBJ2-3
CASSDRRTSSQETQYF TGTGCCAGCAGTGATAGACGGACTAGCAGCCAAGAGACCCAGTACTTC TRBV2 NA TRBD2 TRBJ2-5
CSANRLAETQYF TGCAGTGCTAATAGGCTAGCCGAGACCCAGTACTTC TRBV20-1 NA NA TRBJ2-5
CASSLPGRGANVLTF TGCGCCAGCAGCCTCCCGGGGCGGGGGGCCAACGTCCTGACTTTC TRBV5-1 many NA TRBJ2-6
CASGFGGGLGDYTF TGTGCCAGCGGCTTCGGGGGGGGTCTAGGTGACTACACCTTC TRBV7-3 NA NA TRBJ1-2
CASSLASGALSSYEQYF TGTGCCAGCAGCTTAGCCTCAGGTGCCCTCAGCTCCTACGAGCAGTACTTC TRBV7-9 few NA TRBJ2-7
CASLRSGRVTGELFF TGTGCCAGCCTTCGTAGCGGGAGGGTCACCGGGGAGCTGTTTTTT TRBV2 once TRBD2 TRBJ2-2
CASSPRMTRQETQYF TGTGCCAGCAGCCCCCGCATGACGCGCCAAGAGACCCAGTACTTC TRBV7-2 NA NA TRBJ2-5
CAINRRGEQFF TGTGCCATCAACCGTCGGGGTGAGCAGTTCTTC TRBV7-2 NA NA TRBJ2-1
CASSVALGDLGEKLFF TGTGCCAGCAGCGTAGCTTTGGGGGATTTAGGAGAAAAACTGTTTTTT TRBV9 many NA TRBJ1-4
CASGEAYYGYTF TGCGCCAGCGGCGAGGCTTACTATGGCTACACCTTC TRBV5-1 once NA TRBJ1-2
CASSEQGYGEQFF TGTGCCAGCAGTGAACAGGGTTACGGTGAGCAGTTCTTC TRBV25-1 few NA TRBJ2-1
CSILADSYNEQFF TGCAGTATTCTAGCGGACTCCTACAATGAGCAGTTCTTC TRBV20-1 few TRBD2 TRBJ2-1
CASSSALSSNQPQHF TGTGCCAGCAGCTCAGCCCTGAGTAGCAATCAGCCCCAGCATTTT TRBV5-5 many NA TRBJ1-5
CASSELGREQPQHF TGTGCCAGCAGTGAACTGGGAAGAGAACAGCCCCAGCATTTT TRBV2 few NA TRBJ1-5
CASSLPGLAGGPDTQYF TGTGCCAGCAGCTTACCCGGACTAGCGGGGGGCCCAGATACGCAGTATTTT TRBV11-2 few TRBD2 TRBJ2-3
CASTRDRGGTDEQYF TGTGCCAGCACCAGAGACAGGGGAGGGACTGACGAGCAGTACTTC TRBV7-9 many NA TRBJ2-7
CATSDSPDIEQFF TGTGCCACCAGTGATTCCCCGGACATTGAGCAGTTCTTC TRBV24-1 NA NA TRBJ2-1
CASSLMGFMGYTF TGTGCCAGCAGTTTAATGGGGTTCATGGGCTACACCTTC TRBV12-3/TRBV12-4 NA NA TRBJ1-2
CASTRTYNEQFF TGTGCCAGCACCCGCACCTACAATGAGCAGTTCTTC TRBV28 few NA TRBJ2-1
CASSLGRTSEAYEQYF TGTGCCAGCAGCTTAGGTAGGACTAGCGAAGCCTACGAGCAGTACTTC TRBV7-2 many TRBD2 TRBJ2-7